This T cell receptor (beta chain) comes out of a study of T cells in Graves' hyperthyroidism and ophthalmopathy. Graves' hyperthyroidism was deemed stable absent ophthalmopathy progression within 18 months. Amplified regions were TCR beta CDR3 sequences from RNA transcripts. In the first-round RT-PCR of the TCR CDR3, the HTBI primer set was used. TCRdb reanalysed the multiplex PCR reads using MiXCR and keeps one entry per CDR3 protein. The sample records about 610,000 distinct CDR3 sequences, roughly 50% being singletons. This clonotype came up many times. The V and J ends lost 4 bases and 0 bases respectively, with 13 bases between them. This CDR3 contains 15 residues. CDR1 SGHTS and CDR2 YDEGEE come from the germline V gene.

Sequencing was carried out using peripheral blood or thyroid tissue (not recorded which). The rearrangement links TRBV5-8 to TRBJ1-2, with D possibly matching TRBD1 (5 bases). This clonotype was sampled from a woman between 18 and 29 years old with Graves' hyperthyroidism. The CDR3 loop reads CASSGATTTNYGYTF. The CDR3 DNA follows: TGTGCCAGCAGCGGGGCGACAACAACTAACTATGGCTACACCTTC.